Listed below are T cell receptor beta chains from one sample, sequenced in a study of T cell responses to AZD1222 COVID-19 vaccine. Profiled with immunoSEQ multiplex PCR; TCRdb holds only in-frame clones, not every one. This sample carries some 180,000 clones, about 89% of them seen once, and the ten largest clones take over 1.5%. Sequenced material: peripheral blood, taken 28 days after the second AZD1222 dose. The receptor set was obtained from an adult who received the AZD1222 COVID-19 vaccine. Each CDR3 is given with its conserved first and last residue. Each record gives: D gene, clone size, J gene, V gene, CDR3 DNA, CDR3 protein. A D gene is named only where the DNA matches it firmly. Clone size is shown for a subset of rows, as once, few, many or a class of expanded clone.

.,.,TRBJ2-3,TRBV6-1,TGTGCCAGCAGTGCCGTGGGAGGTAGCCTAGGAGATACGCAGTATTTT,CASSAVGGSLGDTQYF
.,.,TRBJ2-5,TRBV7-8,TGTGCCAGCAGCTCGGACACTTTCGGGACCCAGTACTTC,CASSSDTFGTQYF
.,.,TRBJ1-1,TRBV19,TGTGCCAGTATGACGCGGGGGGGCAGGAACACTGAAGCTTTCTTT,CASMTRGGRNTEAFF
.,.,TRBJ1-6,TRBV24-1,TGTGCCACCAGTGATCCCCTCTGGGCGTGGAGCTCCTATAATTCACCCCTCCACTTT,CATSDPLWAWSSYNSPLHF
.,.,TRBJ2-2,TRBV6-6,TGTGCCAGCAGTTACCGCGAGGGAGTGGAGCTGTTTTTT,CASSYREGVELFF
.,.,TRBJ1-2,TRBV19,TGTGCCAGTAGTATAAACTATGGCTACACCTTC,CASSINYGYTF
.,once,TRBJ1-2,TRBV6-2/TRBV6-3,TGTGCCAGCAGTTACTCTTGGGGTTATGGCTACACCTTC,CASSYSWGYGYTF
.,.,TRBJ2-3,TRBV5-1,TGCGCCAGCAGAGCCAGACCTAGCACAGATACGCAGTATTTT,CASRARPSTDTQYF
.,.,TRBJ1-4,TRBV18,TGTGCCAGCTCACCACAGGGGACTAATGAAAAACTGTTTTTT,CASSPQGTNEKLFF
.,.,TRBJ2-3,TRBV6-5,TGTGCCAGCAGTTACGAGGGGGGGACCGGGACAGATACGCAGTATTTT,CASSYEGGTGTDTQYF
TRBD1,.,TRBJ2-2,TRBV19,TGTGCCAGTAGTATGCTCTGGACAGGGGGCGCGTACACCGGGGAGCTGTTTTTT,CASSMLWTGGAYTGELFF
.,.,TRBJ2-2,TRBV5-1,TGCGCCAGCAGCCTAATCACCGGGGAGCTGTTTTTT,CASSLITGELFF
TRBD1,.,TRBJ1-2,TRBV29-1,TGCAGCGTTAAAGACAGGGGTAACTATGGCTACACCTTC,CSVKDRGNYGYTF
TRBD1,.,TRBJ2-7,TRBV19,TGTGCCAGTAGTATAACAGGGGGCTGGTCCTACGAGCAGTACTTC,CASSITGGWSYEQYF
TRBD1,.,TRBJ2-6,TRBV18,TGTGCCAGCTCACGCGGGACAGGGGGAACTGGGGCCAACGTCCTGACTTTC,CASSRGTGGTGANVLTF
.,.,TRBJ2-7,TRBV14,TGTGCCAGCAGCCCGTTTTATACATCGCCCAACTACGAGCAGTACTTC,CASSPFYTSPNYEQYF
.,.,TRBJ1-4,TRBV29-1,TGCAGCGTTGCCCGGGACCTTGGTAATGAAAAACTGTTTTTT,CSVARDLGNEKLFF
.,.,TRBJ1-5,TRBV6-5,TGTGCCAGCAGCCAGGGCCAGCCCCAGCATTTT,CASSQGQPQHF
.,.,TRBJ1-5,TRBV2,TGTGCCAGCACGGGTTCCGGGAAAGCGAAGCCCCAGCATTTT,CASTGSGKAKPQHF
.,.,TRBJ1-1,TRBV6-2/TRBV6-3,TGTGCCAGCAGTTACCCAGCAGGTACCACTGAAGCTTTCTTT,CASSYPAGTTEAFF
.,.,TRBJ1-1,TRBV11-2,TGTGCCAGCAGCTTAGATCGGGGGGAGGGGGCTTTCTTT,CASSLDRGEGAFF
TRBD1,.,TRBJ1-5,TRBV15,TGTGCCACCAGCAGAGATGCGAGACAGGGGAGCAATCAGCCCCAGCATTTT,CATSRDARQGSNQPQHF
.,few,TRBJ2-3,TRBV4-3,TGCGCCAGCAGCCAAGCGCAGGGACGAGATACGCAGTATTTT,CASSQAQGRDTQYF
.,.,TRBJ1-6,TRBV11-2,TGTGCCAGCAGTCGAGGGCGGGATAATTCACCCCTCCACTTT,CASSRGRDNSPLHF
.,.,TRBJ1-3,TRBV12-1,TGTGCCAGCAGCTTTGCAGGACAGCCTTACTCTGGAAACACCATATATTTT,CASSFAGQPYSGNTIYF
.,.,TRBJ1-6,TRBV5-8,TGTGCCAGCAGGGCGGGCTATAATTCACCCCTCCACTTT,CASRAGYNSPLHF
TRBD1,once,TRBJ2-3,TRBV25-1,TGTGCCAGCAGACCGGACAGGGAACAAGCAGATACGCAGTATTTT,CASRPDREQADTQYF
.,.,TRBJ1-5,TRBV21-1,TGTGCCAGCAGTCGTCCAGGGGCCAAGGATTACAGGGCTGGTCAGCCCCAGCATTTT,CASSRPGAKDYRAGQPQHF
.,.,TRBJ2-7,TRBV7-2,TGTGCCAGCAGCTCCCCGCCGGCGGGAAGGGAGCAGTACTTC,CASSSPPAGREQYF
TRBD2,.,TRBJ2-3,TRBV6-2/TRBV6-3,TGTGCCAGCAGTTACACGGGGGAGGGTACGCAGTATTTT,CASSYTGEGTQYF
.,.,TRBJ1-6,TRBV7-8,TGTGCCAGCAGCCCGTTTAGACCGGGAGCGGGGTCTTATAATTCACCCCTCCACTTT,CASSPFRPGAGSYNSPLHF
.,.,TRBJ2-5,TRBV2,TGTGCCAGCAGTGGCCCGGGCACCCAGTACTTC,CASSGPGTQYF
TRBD2,.,TRBJ2-1,TRBV4-1,TGCGCCAGCAGCCAACAATTTACTAGCGGGATAAATGAGCAGTTCTTC,CASSQQFTSGINEQFF
.,many,TRBJ1-3,TRBV7-9,TGTGCCAGCAGCTTAGGGCCCTCTGGAAACACCATATATTTT,CASSLGPSGNTIYF
.,.,TRBJ1-3,TRBV4-2,TGTGCCAGCAGCCAAGATCCCTATCGAGGGGGAAACTCTGGAAACACCATATATTTT,CASSQDPYRGGNSGNTIYF
TRBD1,.,TRBJ2-3,TRBV30,TGTGCCTGGAGTCCGGGACAGCAGAACACAGATACGCAGTATTTT,CAWSPGQQNTDTQYF
.,few,TRBJ1-1,TRBV5-4,TGTGCCAGCGGGGGGGCCCCGAACACTGAAGCTTTCTTT,CASGGAPNTEAFF
TRBD1,.,TRBJ1-5,TRBV2,TGTGCCAGCGGACAGGGCTATCAGCCCCAGCATTTT,CASGQGYQPQHF
TRBD2,.,TRBJ2-7,TRBV7-8,TGTGCCAGCAGCCCGCTTAGGCTAGCGGGGGGATCCCTCCCTAACGAGCAGTACTTC,CASSPLRLAGGSLPNEQYF
.,.,TRBJ1-3,TRBV6-5,TGTGCCAGCAGTAGGGGTCCGAACTCTGGAAACACCATATATTTT,CASSRGPNSGNTIYF
.,.,TRBJ2-5,TRBV18,TGTGCCAGCTCCCGTCGGGGAGTCACACAAGAGACCCAGTACTTC,CASSRRGVTQETQYF
TRBD1,.,TRBJ1-2,TRBV5-1,TGCGCCAGCAGCTTGGGACAGGGATCCTATGGCTACACCTTC,CASSLGQGSYGYTF
TRBD1,.,TRBJ1-3,TRBV3-1/TRBV3-2,TGTGCCAGCAGCCCACAGGGGGCTGGAAACACCATATATTTT,CASSPQGAGNTIYF
TRBD1,.,TRBJ1-3,TRBV18,TGTGCCAGCTCATCGTCCGGGACAGGGGACGGAAACACCATATATTTT,CASSSSGTGDGNTIYF
.,.,TRBJ2-5,TRBV9,TGTGCCAGCAGCGTAGCCCGTTCGGGGGAGACCCAGTACTTC,CASSVARSGETQYF
.,.,TRBJ1-3,TRBV5-1,TGCGCCAGCAGCTTGGGCTCTGGAAACACCATATATTTT,CASSLGSGNTIYF
TRBD1,.,TRBJ2-1,TRBV5-1,TGCGCCAGCAGCTTTAGGACAGGGAATAATGAGCAGTTCTTC,CASSFRTGNNEQFF
TRBD2,.,TRBJ2-7,TRBV7-2,TGTGCCAGCAGCTTAAGGTCACGGGGGGCCTACGAGCAGTACTTC,CASSLRSRGAYEQYF
.,.,TRBJ1-5,TRBV5-8,TGTGCCAGCAGCTTGTTACGCAATCAGCCCCAGCATTTT,CASSLLRNQPQHF
.,.,TRBJ1-3,TRBV7-9,TGTGCCAGCAGCTTGGCCGGGACCTACTCTGGAAACACCATATATTTT,CASSLAGTYSGNTIYF
.,.,TRBJ1-5,TRBV18,TGTGCCAGCTCAACGGGCCTGCCTCAGCCCCAGCATTTT,CASSTGLPQPQHF
TRBD1,.,TRBJ2-7,TRBV7-6,TGTGCCAGCAGCTCGCCGGGACAGGGGTCCTACGAGCAGTACTTC,CASSSPGQGSYEQYF